This note documents a single T cell receptor beta chain sequence. Its specificity is not known. The data were obtained in a study of identical twins. Study-level points and caveats: Models underestimated how often monozygotic twins shared out-of-frame TCR alpha.

Each donor was a healthy Caucasian. A universal primer binding site was introduced by template switching. The final cDNA contained unique molecular identifiers. TCRdb processed the 5' RACE reads anew with MiXCR; each CDR3 protein has one entry. The table records a few hundred thousand distinct CDR3 sequences, approximately 9.6% of them present only once. Germline V gene sequence: CDR1 DFQATT, CDR2 SNEGSKA (reference sequence). V dropped 6 bases and J dropped 6 bases, with 14 bases sitting between them. The length of the CDR3 is 12 residues. These records were also assigned to another study, of yellow fever vaccine responses in identical twins. Per that study: Reported findings indicate that twins' vaccine T cell responses seemed partially convergent, partially personalized.

The sequencing sample was made of PBMCs. The V call is TRBV20-1, the J call TRBJ1-1, with a possible D match to TRBD1 (5 bases). The sequence derives from a young woman in good health. The CDR3 protein is CSAVWGVAEAFF. The CDR3 region has the DNA TGCAGTGCCGTGTGGGGGGTCGCTGAAGCTTTCTTT.